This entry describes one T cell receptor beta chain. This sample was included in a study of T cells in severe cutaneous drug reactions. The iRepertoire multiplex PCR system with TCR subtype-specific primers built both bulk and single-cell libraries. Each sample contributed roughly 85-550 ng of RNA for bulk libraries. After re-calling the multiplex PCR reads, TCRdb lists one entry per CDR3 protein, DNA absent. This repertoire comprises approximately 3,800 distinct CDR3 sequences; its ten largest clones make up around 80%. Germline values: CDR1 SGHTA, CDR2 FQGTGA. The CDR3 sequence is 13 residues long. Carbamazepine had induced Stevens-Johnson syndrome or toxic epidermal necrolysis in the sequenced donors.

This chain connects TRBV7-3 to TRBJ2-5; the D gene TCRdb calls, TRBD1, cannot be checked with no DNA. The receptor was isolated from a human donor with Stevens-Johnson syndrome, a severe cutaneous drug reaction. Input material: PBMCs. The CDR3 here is CASSFTPGETQYF.